Sequencing of this T cell receptor (beta chain) was carried out in a study of post-analysis software for immune sequencing data. Whole-study findings and limits: Patients showed TRBV5-6, TRBV5-1 and TRBV20-1 among roughly 5 TRBV segments more frequent than in controls.

This CDR3 region has 13 residues. Trimming took off 3 bases at V and 0 bases at J, with 6 bases between the two ends. Germline loops: CDR1 SGHTA, CDR2 FQGTGA. Unique molecular identifiers had been added to the TCR beta cDNA libraries. Yield was about 500,000 cDNA molecules from about 1 to 10 million T cells. Using its own MiXCR run on the PCR reads, TCRdb lists one record per CDR3 protein. The sample shows 750,000 to 950,000 distinct CDR3 sequences, approximately 50% of them seen only once. Of note for this clonotype: Its antigen is not known.

The V call is TRBV7-3, the J call TRBJ2-7; D uncertain. Sequencing input: blood. The sequence derives from a girl between 10 and 17 years old with multiple sclerosis. As DNA, the CDR3 is TGTGCCAGCAGCTTTCATTTCTCCTACGAGCAGTACTTC. Encoded protein: CASSFHFSYEQYF.